The 30 T cell receptor beta chains presented below share a single source sample, sequenced in a study of radiation and T cells in renal cell carcinoma. Treatment given: 15 Gy SBRT to primary tumor, nephrectomy 4 weeks later. Data came from immunoSEQ multiplex PCR; TCRdb stores just in-frame clones and leaves some out. The sample contains some 20,000 clones, more than 45% of which appear only once. The sample in question was tumor tissue, obtained from a patient whose treatment included radiotherapy and nephrectomy. Receptor source: a woman aged 50 to 60 with renal cell carcinoma.

This clone was seen a few times. The V gene is TRBV5-6, the J gene TRBJ1-3, with D unclear. Germline V CDR1 and CDR2: SGHDT, YYEEEE. V lost 4 bases, J lost 0 bases, and 11 bases lay in between. This CDR3 spans 15 amino acids. The CDR3 reads CASSLTPYSGNTIYF. The CDR3 DNA reads as TGTGCCAGCAGCCTCACACCCTACTCTGGAAACACCATATATTTT.

This rearrangement joins TRBV9 to TRBJ2-1, with a weak D call TRBD1 (5 bases). This CDR3 contains 12 residues. Germline values: CDR1 SGDLS, CDR2 YYNGEE. V lost 3 bases and J lost 6, with 7 bases in between. The CDR3 is CASSAQGNEQFF. The CDR3 bases are TGTGCCAGCAGCGCCCAGGGCAATGAGCAGTTCTTC.

The rearrangement links TRBV9 to TRBJ1-4; D is ambiguous. Germline V gene lookup returns CDR1 SGDLS and CDR2 YYNGEE. The germline V and J ends were trimmed by 2 bases and 4 bases, with 12 bases remaining between them. The CDR3 spans 15 residues. The CDR3 DNA is TGTGCCAGCAGCGTTTGGTTTACGGGTAATGAAAAACTGTTTTTT. Protein: CASSVWFTGNEKLFF.

In this sample, this clone turned up a few times. V usage is TRBV6-5 and J usage is TRBJ1-2; D ambiguous. CDR3 length: 13 residues. Trimming took 6 bases from V and 6 from J, leaving 14 bases between them. The V gene's germline CDR1 is MNHEY and CDR2 SVGAGI. CDR3 in amino acids: CASRARTIHGYTF. The DNA of the CDR3 is TGTGCCAGCAGAGCTAGAACCATCCATGGCTACACCTTC.

The genes are TRBV7-6 and TRBJ2-7, with D perhaps being TRBD1 or TRBD2 (7 bases each). Germline values: CDR1 SGHVS, CDR2 FNYEAQ. Trimming removed 5 bases at V and 3 bases at J, with 14 bases between. This CDR3 contains 14 residues. This CDR3 is CASSPGGVGYEQYF. The CDR3 DNA is TGTGCCAGCAGCCCAGGGGGGGTAGGCTACGAGCAGTACTTC.

The J gene is TRBJ1-3, the V gene TRBV9; D gene uncertain. The germline CDR1 and CDR2 sequences are SGDLS and YYNGEE. CDR3 length: 14 residues. Trimming shortened V by 0 bases and J by 1 base, and 5 bases separated the two germline ends. The CDR3 DNA follows: TGTGCCAGCAGCGTAGACGGATCTGGAAACACCATATATTTT. Translated: CASSVDGSGNTIYF.

The rearrangement links TRBV2 to TRBJ1-1; the D is unclear. This CDR3 has 12 residues. The ends were cut back, 6 bases at V and 5 bases at J, with 10 bases in the middle. Germline V gene sequence: CDR1 SNHLY, CDR2 FYNNEI. Here the CDR3 reads CASSWVVTEAFF. For the CDR3, the DNA is TGTGCCAGCAGCTGGGTCGTAACTGAAGCTTTCTTT.

This clone was seen only once. The rearrangement joins TRBV10-3 to TRBJ2-7, with D perhaps TRBD1 (5 bases). CDR1 and CDR2 (germline): ENHRY, SYGVKD. The CDR3 runs 14 residues. V gave up 5 bases and J gave up 2 bases, with 13 bases separating them. The CDR3 loop is CAISLGLDTYEQYF. Here the CDR3 DNA reads TGTGCCATCAGTCTGGGGCTAGATACCTACGAGCAGTACTTC.

The V and J genes are TRBV7-8 and TRBJ2-5; TRBD2 matches 15 bases. CDR1 and CDR2 from the germline V gene are SGHVS and FQNEAQ. The CDR3 loop spans 18 amino acids. V lost 1 base to trimming and J lost 2 bases; unmatched junction nucleotides: 5. CDR3 sequence: CASSLEGLAGGWQETQYF. The CDR3 DNA reads TGTGCCAGCAGCTTAGAGGGACTAGCGGGGGGTTGGCAAGAGACCCAGTACTTC.

This chain connects TRBV2 to TRBJ1-5, with no clear D. The CDR3 length is 15 residues. Germline V lookup: CDR1 SNHLY, CDR2 FYNNEI. The V end lost 2 bases, the J end lost 2 bases, and 10 bases lay between the germline ends. The DNA for the CDR3 is TGTGCCAGCAGTGAAATGATGAGGGGCAATCAGCCCCAGCATTTT. Translation: CASSEMMRGNQPQHF. The full variable domain, rest sourced from reference TRBV2 and TRBJ1-5, is EPEVTQTPSHQVTQMGQEVILRCVPISNHLYFYWYRQILGQKVEFLVSFYNNEISEKSEIFDDQFSVERPDGSNFTLKIRSTKLEDSAMYFCASSEMMRGNQPQHFGDGTRLSIL.

The V and J genes are TRBV5-6 and TRBJ1-1; no firm D call. Germline CDR1 reads SGHDT; CDR2 reads YYEEEE. The length of the CDR3 is 13 residues. The V and J ends lost 2 bases and 5 bases respectively, with 10 bases between them. CDR3 coding DNA: TGTGCCAGCAGCTTCGAATTGAGTACTGAAGCTTTCTTT. The encoded protein is CASSFELSTEAFF.

The chain links TRBV10-3 to TRBJ2-1; D gene ambiguous. Germline values: CDR1 ENHRY, CDR2 SYGVKD. CDR3 length: 13 amino acids. V was cut by 0 bases and J by 5 bases, with 5 bases left in between. Here the CDR3 DNA reads TGTGCCATCAGTGAGTCCACTGACAATGAGCAGTTCTTC. Translation gives CAISESTDNEQFF.

The CDR3 nucleotides read TGTGCCAGCAGTTACTTGGGGTCCTACAATGAGCAGTTCTTC. Its translation: CASSYLGSYNEQFF. The chain combines TRBV6-6 with TRBJ2-1; the D is unclear. Trimming left V 1 base short and J 1 base short, with 5 bases between. Germline CDR1 MNHNY, CDR2 SVGAGI (reference sequence). The CDR3 loop spans 14 amino acids.

J is TRBJ1-5 and V is TRBV18; D is undetermined. CDR1 and CDR2 from the germline V gene are KGHSH and LQKENI. The V gene lost 3 bases and the J gene lost 6 bases, with 9 bases spanning the gap. The CDR3 contains 13 residues. The CDR3 loop is CASSPWEGQPQHF. The CDR3 DNA follows: TGTGCCAGCTCACCTTGGGAGGGTCAGCCCCAGCATTTT.

This clone was seen a handful of times. The V and J genes are TRBV4-3 and TRBJ2-7; D is possibly TRBD1 (5 bases). Trimming stripped 4 bases from V and 2 bases from J, with 18 bases between. From germline, CDR1 is LGHNA and CDR2 YSLEER. The CDR3 length is 16 residues. The CDR3 region has the DNA TGCGCCAGCAGCCCAGCAGGGTCTCATCGAACCTACGAGCAGTACTTC. Translated, it gives CASSPAGSHRTYEQYF.

The chain has TRBV11-2 and TRBJ1-2; D unclear. Looked up from germline, CDR1 is SGHAT and CDR2 is FQNNGV. This CDR3 is 16 amino acids long. Trimming removed 4 bases at V and 2 bases at J, with 17 bases between. The CDR3 region is CASSSAVAGLNYGYTF. Written as DNA, the CDR3 is TGTGCCAGCAGCTCCGCCGTGGCAGGACTCAACTATGGCTACACCTTC.

The chain uses TRBV7-2 and TRBJ2-3; TRBD2 agrees at 8 bases. The CDR3 consists of 15 residues. The germline V gene has CDR1 SGHTA and CDR2 FQGNSA. V shed 5 bases and J 3 bases; nucleotides not matched to a gene: 7. Here the CDR3 DNA reads TGTGCCAGCAGCAAGACCGGGACTAGGACAGATACGCAGTATTTT. Translating it yields CASSKTGTRTDTQYF.

This chain links TRBV7-8 with TRBJ1-2, with a tentative D call TRBD1 (6 bases). CDR1 is SGHVS, CDR2 FQNEAQ, per germline. The ends were cut back, 5 bases at V and 2 bases at J, with 12 bases in the middle. This CDR3 spans 14 amino acids. In nucleotides, the CDR3 is TGTGCCAGCAGCCCAAGGGGGGGAAACTATGGCTACACCTTC. Translated, it gives CASSPRGGNYGYTF.

The CDR3 protein is CSVAKASSTDTQYF. The CDR3 DNA reads TGCAGCGTTGCGAAGGCTTCTAGCACAGATACGCAGTATTTT. This chain uses TRBV29-1 with TRBJ2-3, with D hard to call. The CDR3 consists of 14 residues. CDR1 SQVTM and CDR2 ANQGSEA come from the germline V gene. V was shortened by 4 bases and J by 0 bases, with 11 bases between the two germline ends.

V usage is TRBV7-9 and J usage is TRBJ1-1, with a possible D match to TRBD1 (5 bases). V shed 0 bases and J shed 6 bases, with 11 bases lying between them. From germline, CDR1 is SEHNR and CDR2 FQNEAQ (reference sequence). The CDR3 covers 14 residues. For the CDR3, the DNA is TGTGCCAGCAGCTTAGCGTTAGGGGAATCTGAAGCTTTCTTT. Its translation: CASSLALGESEAFF.

The gene calls are TRBV2 and TRBJ1-2; D unclear. The germline gives CDR1 SNHLY, CDR2 FYNNEI. The CDR3 has 13 residues. Trimming removed 2 bases at V and 4 bases at J, with 8 bases between. DNA of the CDR3: TGTGCCAGCAGTGAAACCAGGAGCTATGGCTACACCTTC. It yields the protein CASSETRSYGYTF.

In DNA form, the CDR3 reads TGTGCCAGCAGTCTAGGAGGTACGCCCGAGCAGTACTTC. Protein: CASSLGGTPEQYF. V usage is TRBV13 and J usage is TRBJ2-7; possible D gene TRBD2, 5 bases. The CDR3 has 13 residues. Per the germline V gene, CDR1 is PRHDT and CDR2 is FYEKMQ (reference sequence). V was pared by 6 bases and J by 6 bases, with 15 bases between.

As regards this clone: At one end the junction does not follow the germline gene, possibly because of a read error. The chain is built from TRBV7-7 and TRBJ2-1; TRBD2 matches at 11 bases. The CDR3 length is 16 residues. Looked up from germline, CDR1 is SSHAT and CDR2 is FNYEAQ (reference sequence). Here the CDR3 reads CASSISSGGTYNEQFF. In DNA, the CDR3 is TGTGCTAGCAGCATCTCTAGCGGGGGGACCTACAATGAGCAGTTCTTC.

By frequency in the sample, this clone is medium-sized. The J gene is TRBJ1-2, the V gene TRBV11-2; D unclear. The germline V gene encodes CDR1 SGHAT and CDR2 FQNNGV. The CDR3 is made up of 13 amino acids. Trimming stripped 3 bases from V and 8 bases from J, with 13 bases between. CDR3 protein: CASSLRRSAGYTF. CDR3 nucleotide sequence: TGTGCCAGCAGCTTGCGGCGGTCGGCGGGCTACACCTTC.

The chain carries TRBV9 and TRBJ2-7; D gene unclear. The ends were cut back, 1 base at V and 0 bases at J, with 8 bases in the middle. The CDR3 spans 14 residues. Germline CDR1 and CDR2: SGDLS and YYNGEE. The CDR3 sequence is CASSVSWTSYEQYF. The CDR3 nucleotides are TGTGCCAGCAGCGTAAGCTGGACCTCCTACGAGCAGTACTTC.

The chain has TRBV30 and TRBJ2-1; no firm D call. This CDR3 region has 18 residues. V was pared by 3 bases and J by 0 bases, with 21 bases between. CDR1 GTSNPN and CDR2 SVGIG come from the germline V gene (reference sequence). CDR3 region: CAWRRRTLSWGSYNEQFF. For the CDR3, the DNA is TGTGCCTGGAGGCGTCGAACCCTTTCTTGGGGCTCCTACAATGAGCAGTTCTTC.

In its sample, this clone was seen many times. The chain uses TRBV7-3 and TRBJ2-5; TRBD2 aligns across 8 bases. V shed 6 bases and J 7 bases; nucleotides not matched to a gene: 7. Looked up from germline, CDR1 is SGHTA and CDR2 is FQGTGA. The CDR3 has 13 amino acids. CDR3: CASSPGGARTQYF. The CDR3 region has the DNA TGTGCCAGCAGTCCGGGGGGGGCCCGGACCCAGTACTTC.

For the CDR3, the DNA is TGTGCCAGCAGCTTAGGGGAGGGAGGGTTCGTGCCCCAGCATTTT. The encoded protein is CASSLGEGGFVPQHF. The chain uses TRBV7-3 and TRBJ1-5; D call uncertain. The CDR3 covers 15 residues. Between the trimmed V and J ends, which lost 2 bases and 9 bases, there was a span of 17 bases. Germline V CDR1 and CDR2: SGHTA, FQGTGA.

The CDR3 bases are TGTGCCAGCAGCTGGGGACAGTACAATGAGCAGTTCTTC. Its translation: CASSWGQYNEQFF. The rearrangement uses TRBV5-6 and TRBJ2-1, with 7 bases identical to TRBD1. After removal of 3 bases from V and 4 bases from J, the junction contained 1 base not matched to a gene. Germline V gene lookup returns CDR1 SGHDT and CDR2 YYEEEE. The CDR3 runs 13 residues.

V and J are TRBV13 and TRBJ2-1, with 10 bases lining up with TRBD2. The length of the CDR3 is 15 residues. V gave up 0 bases and J gave up 6 bases; unmatched junction bases: 2. Germline loops: CDR1 PRHDT, CDR2 FYEKMQ (reference sequence). CDR3 protein: CASSLGLAGPNEQFF. The CDR3 DNA reads as TGTGCCAGCAGCTTAGGACTAGCGGGACCCAATGAGCAGTTCTTC.